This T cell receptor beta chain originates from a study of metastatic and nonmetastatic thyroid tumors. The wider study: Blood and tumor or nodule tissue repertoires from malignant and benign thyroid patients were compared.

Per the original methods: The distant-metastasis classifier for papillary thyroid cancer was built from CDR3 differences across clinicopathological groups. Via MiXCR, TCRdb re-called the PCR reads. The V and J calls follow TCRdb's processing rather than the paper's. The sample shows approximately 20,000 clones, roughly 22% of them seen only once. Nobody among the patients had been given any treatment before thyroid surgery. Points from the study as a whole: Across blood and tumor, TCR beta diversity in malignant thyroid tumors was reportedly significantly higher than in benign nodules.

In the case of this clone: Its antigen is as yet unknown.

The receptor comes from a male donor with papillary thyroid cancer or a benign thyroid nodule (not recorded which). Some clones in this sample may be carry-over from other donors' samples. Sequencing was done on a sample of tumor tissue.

CDR3 in amino acids: CSALSTKSSYEQYF. The DNA of the CDR3 is TGCAGTGCGCTCTCTACTAAGTCTTCCTACGAGCAGTACTTC. This chain uses TRBV20-1 with TRBJ2-7; D is undetermined. The CDR3 spans 14 residues. Trimming stripped 6 bases from V and 1 base from J, with 16 bases between. Germline V gene data show CDR1 as DFQATT and CDR2 as SNEGSKA (reference sequence).